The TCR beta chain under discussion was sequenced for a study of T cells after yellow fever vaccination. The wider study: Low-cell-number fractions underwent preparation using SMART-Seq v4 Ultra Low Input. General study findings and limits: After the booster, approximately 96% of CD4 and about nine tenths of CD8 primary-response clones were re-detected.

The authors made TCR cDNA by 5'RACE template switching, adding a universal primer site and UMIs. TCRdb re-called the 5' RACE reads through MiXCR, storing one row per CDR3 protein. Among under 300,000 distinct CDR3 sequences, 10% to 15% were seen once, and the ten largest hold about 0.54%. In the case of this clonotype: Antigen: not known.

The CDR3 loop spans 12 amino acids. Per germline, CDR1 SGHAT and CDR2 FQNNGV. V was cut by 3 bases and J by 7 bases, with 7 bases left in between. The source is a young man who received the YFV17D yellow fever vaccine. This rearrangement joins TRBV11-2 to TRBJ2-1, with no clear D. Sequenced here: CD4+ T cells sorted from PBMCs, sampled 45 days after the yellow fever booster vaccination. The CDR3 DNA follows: TGTGCCAGCAGCTTTTTGTGGAATGAGCAGTTCTTC. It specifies CASSFLWNEQFF. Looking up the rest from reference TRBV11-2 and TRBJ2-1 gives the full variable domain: EAGVAQSPRYKIIEKRQSVAFWCNPISGHATLYWYQQILGQGPKLLIQFQNNGVVDDSQLPKDRFSAERLKGVDSTLKIQPAKLEDSAVYLCASSFLWNEQFFGPGTRLTVL.